One T cell receptor beta chain is described in this entry. The specificity of this receptor is unknown. No quality values exist for individual bases; no much larger clone is one base distant. The immunoSEQ Assay, a bias-controlled multiplex PCR, was used to amplify TCRbeta CDR3 regions from genomic DNA. Per the source publication's procedure: The number of nucleated cells in each sample was estimated from the amplification of reference gene primers within the assay. To quantify the absolute abundance of each unique TCRbeta CDR3 rearrangement, sequence reads were collapsed and filtered. Productive Simpson clonality was computed per sample as the square root of Simpson's diversity index over productive rearrangements. TCRdb mirrors the immuneACCESS table, restricted to in-frame sequences. Some clones are absent from its copies; in checked studies, under half trace to an unresolved V gene, and the reason for the others is unknown. That table is the source of V, J and clone size, and D and trimming were worked out from the DNA. The sample table shows 35,000 to 50,000 clones, and less than 70% are seen once. 6.2% of the sample belongs to the ten largest clones.

The sample is drawn from a study of blood T cell repertoires in COVID-19 (TCRdb year 2020). About the investigation overall: The collaborator samples originated in the United States, Italy and Spain and spanned the acute and convalescent phases of COVID-19. The repertoires were released in a freely available public database meant as a resource for research on the immune response to SARS-CoV-2. The prospective study material was composed of cDNA or gDNA derived from T cells, B-cell-depleted T cells, or PBMCs. Where available, HLA class I and class II types were obtained from metadata supplied by the sample provider rather than from assay-based typing. The samples were drawn from two sources: the first 160 participants of the ongoing ImmuneRACE study, and 1,200 or so subjects contributed by 6 global collaborators. A de-identified subject ID, COVID-19 status, age in years and sex were almost always included in the sample metadata. Subjects who had been exposed to COVID-19, were actively infected with it, or had recovered from it provided the deeply sampled blood TCRbeta repertoires that made up the dataset.

Points the paper makes about the study in general: The amount of clinical and demographic metadata varied by source and participant and was provided uncurated.

Whole blood was collected in K2EDTA tubes by collaborating institutions according to the institutions' own protocols. For TCRbeta analysis, collaborators shipped samples in one of three forms: frozen whole blood, isolated PBMCs, or DNA extracted from either of those sample types. Sequencing used peripheral blood. The clonotype comes from a man at least 80 years old with acute or convalescent COVID-19.

The bases read TGTGCCAGCAGCGGACAGGGCCGGTTTGGTGGTGAAAAACTGTTTTTT. This gives the protein CASSGQGRFGGEKLFF. The chain employs TRBV28 and TRBJ1-4, with 8 bases matching TRBD1. Reading the germline V gene gives CDR1 MDHEN and CDR2 SYDVKM. The germline V and J ends show losses of 6 bases and 7 bases respectively, and no gene match explains 13 bases of the junction. The CDR3, cysteine through phenylalanine, is 16 amino acids long. CDR3 DNA only is kept here, 48 bases in frame from base 1.